These 27 T cell receptor beta chains share one sample of origin, sequenced in a study of cytomegalovirus exposure and HLA in healthy donors. PCR involved 60 Vbeta and 13 Jbeta primers. Using immunoSEQ multiplex PCR, the repertoire was profiled, and TCRdb retains in-frame clones only, with some absent. The table records 80,000 to 100,000 clones, around 82% of them present only once. Sequenced sample: PBMCs. Every receptor here comes from a middle-aged man in good health and CMV-seropositive.

This chain connects TRBV5-5 to TRBJ2-3; TRBD1 aligns across 9 bases. This CDR3 region has 15 residues. The germline gives CDR1 SGHKS, CDR2 YYEKEE (reference sequence). The ends lost 6 bases at V and 2 bases at J; junction bases unmatched: 7. CDR3 in amino acids: CASIRRTGVTDTQYF. CDR3 DNA: TGTGCCAGCATCCGTAGGACAGGGGTCACAGATACGCAGTATTTT. Full variable domain (rest looked up from reference TRBV5-5 and TRBJ2-3): DAGVTQSPTHLIKTRGQQVTLRCSPISGHKSVSWYQQVLGQGPQFIFQYYEKEERGRGNFPDRFSARQFPNYSSELNVNALLLGDSALYLCASIRRTGVTDTQYFGPGTRLTVL.

The rearrangement joins TRBV5-5 to TRBJ1-2, with 11 bases lining up with TRBD1. Per the germline V gene, CDR1 is SGHKS and CDR2 is YYEKEE (reference sequence). The CDR3 covers 14 residues. J lost 5 bases, V lost 4 bases, and 4 bases had no gene match. The CDR3 region is CASSRTGGDYGYTF. CDR3 DNA sequence: TGTGCCAGCAGCAGGACAGGGGGCGATTATGGCTACACCTTC.

This chain joins TRBV5-1 and TRBJ1-2, with D perhaps matching TRBD1 (6 bases). CDR1 and CDR2 from the germline V gene are SGHRS and YFSETQ. This CDR3 contains 16 residues. Trimming took off 0 bases at V and 8 bases at J, with 20 bases between the two ends. The CDR3 region has the DNA TGCGCCAGCAGCTTGGCTAAGGACGGCAGGGGATCGGGCTACACCTTC. This translates into CASSLAKDGRGSGYTF.

This chain uses TRBV14 with TRBJ2-7; D remains ambiguous. V shed 1 base and J shed 5 bases, with 12 bases lying between them. The germline gives CDR1 SGHDN, CDR2 FVKESK. The CDR3 has 14 amino acids. CDR3 in DNA: TGTGCCAGCAGCCAAGCCTACAGTAATGACGAGCAGTACTTC. It encodes CASSQAYSNDEQYF.

This sequence joins TRBV7-9 and TRBJ2-1; TRBD2 aligns across 7 bases. Germline trimming cut 5 bases from V and 9 bases from J; bases unmatched to any gene: 13. The length of the CDR3 is 15 residues. Germline V gene data show CDR1 as SEHNR and CDR2 as FQNEAQ (reference sequence). The CDR3 loop reads CASSRTAGDSGEQFF. The CDR3 coding sequence is TGTGCCAGCAGCAGAACGGCGGGAGACTCTGGTGAGCAGTTCTTC. Full variable domain (rest looked up from reference TRBV7-9 and TRBJ2-1): DTGVSQNPRHKITKRGQNVTFRCDPISEHNRLYWYRQTLGQGPEFLTYFQNEAQLEKSRLLSDRFSAERPKGSFSTLEIQRTEQGDSAMYLCASSRTAGDSGEQFFGPGTRLTVL.

The CDR3 reads CASSLDSPDTQYF. The CDR3 nucleotides read TGCGCCAGCAGCTTGGACAGTCCGGATACGCAGTATTTT. This chain joins TRBV5-1 and TRBJ2-3; D is unclear. The CDR3 consists of 13 residues. CDR1 SGHRS and CDR2 YFSETQ come from the germline V gene. Trimming stripped 0 bases from V and 6 bases from J, with 8 bases between.

This clone has just one count. This sequence joins TRBV27 and TRBJ2-2; weak D call: TRBD2 (5 bases). V was trimmed by 2 bases and J by 4 bases, leaving 5 bases between them. CDR3 size: 13 residues. Germline-derived CDR1 and CDR2 are MNHEY and SMNVEV (reference sequence). The CDR3 here is CASSLRGTGELFF. The CDR3 nucleotides are TGTGCCAGCAGTTTACGGGGCACCGGGGAGCTGTTTTTT.

Only one count was recorded for this clone. The rearrangement links TRBV2 to TRBJ1-4; D not certain. Trimming stripped 6 bases from V and 3 bases from J, with 11 bases between. CDR3 length: 14 residues. Germline CDR1 SNHLY, CDR2 FYNNEI. CDR3 sequence: CASRYQAPNEKLFF. Here the CDR3 DNA reads TGTGCCAGCAGATACCAGGCGCCTAATGAAAAACTGTTTTTT.

V gene TRBV7-2 combines with J gene TRBJ1-6; D may be TRBD1 (6 bases). The CDR3 totals 15 residues. Germline V gene lookup returns CDR1 SGHTA and CDR2 FQGNSA. V gave up 4 bases and J gave up 4 bases, with 11 bases separating them. The CDR3, as DNA: TGTGCCAGCAGCTCGCAAACAGGGTATAATTCACCCCTCCACTTT. Amino acids: CASSSQTGYNSPLHF. Full variable domain (rest looked up from reference TRBV7-2 and TRBJ1-6): GAGVSQSPSNKVTEKGKDVELRCDPISGHTALYWYRQSLGQGLEFLIYFQGNSAPDKSGLPSDRFSAERTGGSVSTLTIQRTQQEDSAVYLCASSSQTGYNSPLHFGNGTRLTVT.

The genes are TRBV4-2 and TRBJ2-3, with TRBD2 matching 8 bases. This CDR3 has 16 amino acids. The trim removed 1 base at V and 0 bases at J, leaving 3 bases unmatched. In germline, CDR1 is LGHNA, CDR2 YNFKEQ. The DNA for the CDR3 is TGTGCCAGCAGCCAAGGCGGGAGGCCTAGCACAGATACGCAGTATTTT. The encoded protein is CASSQGGRPSTDTQYF.

This rearrangement joins TRBV6-1 to TRBJ1-6; 7 positions match TRBD1. The CDR3 length is 15 residues. Germline V gene sequence: CDR1 MNHNS, CDR2 SASEGT. After removal of 4 bases from V and 8 bases from J, the junction contained 8 bases not matched to a gene. The CDR3 nucleotides are TGTGCCAGCAGTGTTGGGACAGCGTACGATTCACCCCTCCACTTT. This gives the protein CASSVGTAYDSPLHF.

The rearrangement joins TRBV18 to TRBJ2-7; D gene uncertain. CDR3 length equals 15 residues. The germline gives CDR1 KGHSH, CDR2 LQKENI. Between the trimmed V and J ends, which lost 1 base and 0 bases, there was a span of 10 bases. The CDR3 nucleotides are TGTGCCAGCTCACCACTCAGCGCCCCCTCCTACGAGCAGTACTTC. It specifies CASSPLSAPSYEQYF.

The gene calls are TRBV5-1 and TRBJ1-6; D call uncertain. The CDR3 runs to 14 residues. Per the germline V gene, CDR1 is SGHRS and CDR2 is YFSETQ. V was pared by 4 bases and J by 14 bases, with 19 bases between. In nucleotides, the CDR3 is TGCGCCAGCAGCCCCCAAGAAGCGGACGGGGCCCTCCACTTT. This encodes CASSPQEADGALHF.

The chain employs TRBV10-1 and TRBJ2-3; possibly TRBD2 for D (6 bases). This CDR3 has 15 amino acids. CDR1 WNHNN and CDR2 SYGVQD come from the germline V gene (reference sequence). V was shortened by 4 bases and J by 2 bases, with 13 bases between the two germline ends. The CDR3 DNA reads TGCGCCAGCAGTGGTGGTAGCGGAGCCACAGATACGCAGTATTTT. Encoded protein: CASSGGSGATDTQYF.

The chain employs TRBV19 and TRBJ2-2; 8 nucleotides match TRBD2. V was pared by 3 bases and J by 4 bases, with 13 bases of the junction left unmatched. Germline CDR1 and CDR2: LNHDA and SQIVND (reference sequence). This CDR3 is 18 amino acids long. CDR3 nucleotide sequence: TGTGCCAGTAGTATCCGGCAGGGTTCCGGGAGGGGCACCGGGGAGCTGTTTTTT. Translation: CASSIRQGSGRGTGELFF. Using reference TRBV19 and TRBJ2-2 for the parts outside the CDR3, the full variable domain is DGGITQSPKYLFRKEGQNVTLSCEQNLNHDAMYWYRQDPGQGLRLIYYSQIVNDFQKGDIAEGYSVSREKKESFPLTVTSAQKNPTAFYLCASSIRQGSGRGTGELFFGEGSRLTVL.

The chain has TRBV9 and TRBJ1-2; the D is unclear. The CDR3 is 14 residues long. Trimming shortened V by 4 bases and J by 6 bases, and 16 bases separated the two germline ends. In germline, CDR1 is SGDLS, CDR2 YYNGEE. Here the CDR3 reads CASSRGVSGNGYTF. The CDR3 DNA sequence: TGTGCCAGCAGCCGAGGAGTCTCCGGAAATGGCTACACCTTC.

This clone appeared a few times. The chain combines TRBV2 with TRBJ1-2, with TRBD1 identical over 7 bases. Per germline, CDR1 SNHLY and CDR2 FYNNEI. Trimming removed 2 bases from V and 5 bases from J; junction bases left unmatched: 11. The CDR3 runs to 16 residues. CDR3 in amino acids: CASSESSGQTLYGYTF. CDR3 in DNA: TGTGCCAGCAGTGAATCGTCGGGACAGACCTTGTATGGCTACACCTTC.

The chain employs TRBV4-1 and TRBJ2-3, with D uncertain. This CDR3 contains 13 residues. CDR1 and CDR2 (germline): MGHRA, YSYEKL. V was trimmed by 0 bases and J by 5 bases, leaving 6 bases between them. CDR3 sequence: CASSQEFGDTQYF. CDR3 DNA sequence: TGCGCCAGCAGCCAAGAATTCGGAGATACGCAGTATTTT.

This sequence joins TRBV2 and TRBJ1-2, with 7 bases matching TRBD1. The germline CDR1 and CDR2 sequences are SNHLY and FYNNEI. The CDR3 is made up of 13 amino acids. V lost 4 bases to trimming and J lost 9 bases; unmatched junction nucleotides: 8. The CDR3 nucleotides are TGTGCCAGCAGTGCCAGGGGGATGTTTAGCTACACCTTC. Its protein is CASSARGMFSYTF. Combining the CDR3 with reference TRBV2 and TRBJ1-2 gives the whole variable domain EPEVTQTPSHQVTQMGQEVILRCVPISNHLYFYWYRQILGQKVEFLVSFYNNEISEKSEIFDDQFSVERPDGSNFTLKIRSTKLEDSAMYFCASSARGMFSYTFGSGTRLTVV.

This clone was detected a few times. This chain uses TRBV5-8 with TRBJ2-7; 9 nucleotides align to TRBD1. There are 12 residues in the CDR3. Germline assignment: CDR1 SGHTS and CDR2 YDEGEE. V lost 3 bases and J lost 7; bases outside the gene matches: 2. DNA for the CDR3: TGTGCCAGCAGCTACAGGGGGCTAGAGCAGTACTTC. Its protein product is CASSYRGLEQYF.

CDR3 bases: TGCGCCAGCAGCCAATCCTATGTCCCCTTGAATCTGAAAGAGACCCAGTACTTC. Protein: CASSQSYVPLNLKETQYF. This rearrangement joins TRBV4-1 to TRBJ2-5, with unresolved D. CDR1 is MGHRA and CDR2 is YSYEKL in the germline V gene. V was clipped by 2 bases and J by 3 bases, with 22 bases between them. The length of the CDR3 is 18 residues.

The chain has TRBV9 and TRBJ1-1; TRBD1 is a possible D gene (5 bases). CDR1 SGDLS and CDR2 YYNGEE come from the germline V gene. V lost 0 bases, J lost 0 bases, and 9 bases lay in between. This CDR3 comprises 15 residues. The CDR3 spells CASSVGGGVNTEAFF. The CDR3 coding sequence is TGTGCCAGCAGCGTAGGTGGGGGGGTGAACACTGAAGCTTTCTTT.

The chain is built from TRBV30 and TRBJ1-4; no clear D. The CDR3 has 14 residues. Germline assignment: CDR1 GTSNPN and CDR2 SVGIG (reference sequence). V lost 3 bases and J lost 4, with 12 bases in between. CDR3 nucleotide sequence: TGTGCCTGGAGACCGGGATTGAATAATGAAAAACTGTTTTTT. Translation: CAWRPGLNNEKLFF.

The rearrangement links TRBV5-6 to TRBJ1-2; D perhaps matches TRBD1 (5 bases). The V end lost 0 bases, the J end lost 1 base, and 10 bases lay between the germline ends. The CDR3 has 15 amino acids. Germline CDR1 SGHDT, CDR2 YYEEEE. The CDR3 coding sequence is TGTGCCAGCAGCTTGGCAGGGCGTCGTAACTATGGCTACACCTTC. It codes for CASSLAGRRNYGYTF.

CDR3: CASSKGARVHF. Here the CDR3 DNA reads TGTGCCAGCAGCAAAGGGGCGAGAGTCCACTTT. The rearrangement joins TRBV14 to TRBJ1-6; D is possibly TRBD1 (5 bases). The CDR3 totals 11 residues. The ends were cut back, 5 bases at V and 17 bases at J, with 13 bases in the middle. The V gene's germline CDR1 is SGHDN and CDR2 FVKESK.

This clone was recorded once. The rearrangement uses TRBV20-1 and TRBJ2-1; D is ambiguous. V was pared by 3 bases and J by 4 bases, with 4 bases between. Per the germline V gene, CDR1 is DFQATT and CDR2 is SNEGSKA (reference sequence). The length of the CDR3 is 11 residues. In nucleotides, the CDR3 is TGCAGTGCTAGGTATTACAATGAGCAGTTCTTC. As protein: CSARYYNEQFF.

With regard to this clone: The sample holds other DNA sequences that translate to the same CDR3. DNA for the CDR3: TGCGCCAGCAGCTTGACGGGTAACACCGGGGAGCTGTTTTTT. Translated: CASSLTGNTGELFF. This sequence joins TRBV5-1 and TRBJ2-2; D is ambiguous. The CDR3 has 14 amino acids. CDR1 and CDR2 (germline): SGHRS, YFSETQ. Trimming took off 1 base at V and 2 bases at J, with 6 bases between the two ends.